This paragraph reports one T cell receptor beta chain. V was trimmed by 4 bases and J by 6 bases, leaving 17 bases between them. CDR1 LNHDA and CDR2 SQIVND come from the germline V gene (reference sequence). The CDR3 extends over 15 amino acids. The authors sequenced TCR beta from blood CD8+ and CD4+ T cells. Controls matched for age and sex were healthy donors. The data belong to a study of CD8 T cells in Susac syndrome. A quantity of about 0.5 to 1 ug RNA underwent reverse transcription using random hexamers. TCR beta CDR3 was amplified by immunoSEQ covering 54 Vbeta and 13 Jbeta. Using its own MiXCR run on the immunoSEQ multiplex PCR reads, TCRdb lists one record per CDR3 protein. The sample carries about 160,000 distinct CDR3 sequences, 80% to 95% recorded once.

This clonotype was sampled from a human donor in good health. Sequencing was carried out using CD4+ T cells from PBMCs. This chain uses TRBV19 with TRBJ2-3; possibly TRBD2 for D (6 bases). The chain's CDR3 is CASSNWRGAGDTQYF. In nucleotides, the CDR3 is TGTGCCAGTAGTAACTGGCGGGGAGCCGGGGATACGCAGTATTTT.